This T cell receptor beta chain was identified in a study of STAT5B mutations in CD4+ large granular lymphocyte leukemia (dated by TCRdb to between 2022 and 2023). Looking at the study overall: Among healthy controls, the CDR3 'QG' motif was associated with a particular HLA allele. Flow cytometry performed on FACSCanto II or FACSVerse showed that the purified fractions had more than 95% purity among lymphocytes. The TCRbeta repertoires of CD4+ T-cell large granular lymphocyte leukemia patients were compared with the TCRbeta repertoires of healthy blood donors. The research as a whole found: CD4-sorted patient repertoires appeared more clonal than healthy CD4+ repertoires, and this difference persisted after removing the putative leukemic clones. Main leukemic clonotypes were private to each patient, although approximately 25% appeared at low frequency in other patients' non-leukemic repertoires. The data were not HLA-matched, and the higher clonality in CD4+ T-LGLL than in CD8+ T-LGLL could be due to the relatively small sample size. Enrichment of TRBV06-family usage was observed among the top patient clones (8/27) relative to healthy controls (2/35).

Buffy coats from roughly 37 blood donors, supplied by the Finnish Red Cross blood service, were used as healthy controls. All TCR-sequenced material derived from peripheral blood: patient blood samples and healthy donor buffy coats. Ficoll-Hypaque gradient centrifugation was used to isolate peripheral blood mononuclear cells. For the healthy controls, CD4+ cells were obtained from buffy coats by magnetic purification. Genomic DNA was extracted using the Gentra Puregene Cell and Tissue kit, and a Qubit 2.0 fluorometer was used to quantify it. As for this clone: It has no known antigen specificity. Base qualities are missing; no much larger clone stands one base away.

CDR1 is given as MNHNS and CDR2 as SASEGT, both from the germline V gene. The trim is 5 bases for V and 2 bases for J, with a gap of 14 bases between the germline ends. The CDR3 runs 15 residues from the cysteine to the phenylalanine. Only the CDR3 part of the read is kept: 45 bases, read in frame from the first base. The immunoSEQ assay at survey resolution was used to sequence TCRbeta rearrangements from genomic DNA. In the source study's methods: In the TCR sequencing data, the lowest productive clonotype frequency that could be detected was 2.59 x 10-5. Only productive TCRbeta rearrangements, meaning sequences that were complete and in-frame, were kept for the analyses. The clonality of each sample was calculated as Simpson clonality in the immunoSEQ Analyzer version 3.0. Based on frequency, clones were grouped as very rare, small, medium, large (1-20%) or hyperexpanded (>20%). OLGA 1.2.3 estimated generation probabilities, VDJtools produced V-gene circos plots, VDJdb was queried for specificities, and GLIPH identified CDR3 motifs. Held by TCRdb, this immuneACCESS table contains in-frame sequences only and omits some clones. Under half of the omission traces to an unresolved V gene where checked; the cause of the rest is unknown. The V and J calls and clone size are taken from that table; D and trimming were inferred from the DNA. Present in this sample are approximately 20,000 clones, 70% to 85% of which were seen just once. The top ten clonotypes cover about 13% of the sample.

This TCR came from a human donor in good health. What was sequenced was CD4+ T cells from blood buffy coats. This receptor chain uses TRBV6-1 and TRBJ2-3, with a weak D call of TRBD1 (6 bases match). The CDR3 amino acid sequence is: CASSNDGTLTDTQYF. The nucleotide sequence is TGTGCCAGCAGTAACGACGGGACACTCACAGATACGCAGTATTTT.